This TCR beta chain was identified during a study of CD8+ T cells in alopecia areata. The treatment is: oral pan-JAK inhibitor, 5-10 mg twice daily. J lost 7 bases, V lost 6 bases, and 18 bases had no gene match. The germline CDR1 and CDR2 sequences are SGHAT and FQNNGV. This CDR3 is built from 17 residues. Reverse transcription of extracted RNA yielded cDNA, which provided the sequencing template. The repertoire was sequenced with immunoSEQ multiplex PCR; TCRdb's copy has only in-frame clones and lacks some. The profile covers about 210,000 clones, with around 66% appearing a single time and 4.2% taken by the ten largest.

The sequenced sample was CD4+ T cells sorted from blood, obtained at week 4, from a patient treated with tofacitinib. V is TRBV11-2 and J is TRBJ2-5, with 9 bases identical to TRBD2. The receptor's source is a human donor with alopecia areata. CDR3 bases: TGTGCCAGCAGGGGCGGGGCTAGCGGGGATAGAAGATGGACCCAGTACTTC. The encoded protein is CASRGGASGDRRWTQYF.